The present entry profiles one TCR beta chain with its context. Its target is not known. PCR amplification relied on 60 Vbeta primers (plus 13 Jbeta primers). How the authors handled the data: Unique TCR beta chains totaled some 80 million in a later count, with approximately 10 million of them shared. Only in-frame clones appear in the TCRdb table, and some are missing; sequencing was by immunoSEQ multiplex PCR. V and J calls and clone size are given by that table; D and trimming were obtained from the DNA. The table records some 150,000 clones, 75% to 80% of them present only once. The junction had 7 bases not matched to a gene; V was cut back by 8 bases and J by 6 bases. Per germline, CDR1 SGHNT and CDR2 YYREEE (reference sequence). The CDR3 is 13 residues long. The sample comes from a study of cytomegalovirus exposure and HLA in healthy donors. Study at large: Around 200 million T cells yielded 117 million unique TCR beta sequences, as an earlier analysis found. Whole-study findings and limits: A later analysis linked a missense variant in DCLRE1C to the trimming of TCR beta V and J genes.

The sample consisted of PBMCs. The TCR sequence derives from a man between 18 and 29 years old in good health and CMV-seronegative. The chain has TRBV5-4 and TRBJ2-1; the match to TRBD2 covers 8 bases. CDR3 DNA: TGTGCCAGTCCCCGGGAGGGGGGCAATGAGCAGTTCTTC. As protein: CASPREGGNEQFF.